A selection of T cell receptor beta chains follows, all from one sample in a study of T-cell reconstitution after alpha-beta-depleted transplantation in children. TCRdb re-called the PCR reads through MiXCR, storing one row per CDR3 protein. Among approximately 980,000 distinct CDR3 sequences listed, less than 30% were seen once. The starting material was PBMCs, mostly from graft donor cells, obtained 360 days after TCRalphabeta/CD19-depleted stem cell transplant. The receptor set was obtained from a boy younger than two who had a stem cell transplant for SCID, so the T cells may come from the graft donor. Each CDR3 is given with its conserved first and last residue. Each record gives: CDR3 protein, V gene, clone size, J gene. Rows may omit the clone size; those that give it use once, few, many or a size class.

CASSVAGYRTDTQYF,TRBV27,-,TRBJ2-3
CAWRLFSYNEQFF,TRBV30,once,TRBJ2-1
CASSQDWRFGDGAYEQYF,TRBV4-3,-,TRBJ2-7
CAIGGKDEQYF,TRBV10-3,-,TRBJ2-7
CASSQGTSLPETQYF,TRBV11-2,few,TRBJ2-5
CASSLARRASEQYF,TRBV12-3/TRBV12-4,once,TRBJ2-7
CSVRGLALSSYNEQFF,TRBV29-1,-,TRBJ2-1
CASSLESGRGDNQPQHF,TRBV11-2,-,TRBJ1-5
CASSLDRTVNYEQYF,TRBV7-8,-,TRBJ2-7
CASSWGQSTRGYGYTF,TRBV12-3/TRBV12-4,-,TRBJ1-2
CASSVDQVSQQYF,TRBV9,many,TRBJ2-7
CASSLAGVWNEQFF,TRBV12-3/TRBV12-4,-,TRBJ2-1
CASTDGNEKLFF,TRBV12-3/TRBV12-4,-,TRBJ1-4